These 24 T cell receptor beta chains originate from one sample sequenced in a study of T cell clonality in common variable immunodeficiency. Data came from immunoSEQ multiplex PCR; TCRdb stores just in-frame clones and leaves some out. Observed in the sample are approximately 75,000 clones, none of them singletons. Sample: peripheral blood mononuclear cells. The receptor set was obtained from a person aged 18-70 years in good health.

This clone was detected ten times or more. The CDR3 end falls 3 residues outside the read, so it is completed with the germline J gene. The V and J genes are TRBV2 and TRBJ1-1; D is unresolved. The ends were cut back, 2 bases at V and 1 base at J, with 8 bases in the middle. The germline V gene has CDR1 SNHLY and CDR2 FYNNEI. This CDR3 has 14 residues. Here the CDR3 reads CASSEFQENTEAFF. The CDR3 bases that were read are TGTGCCAGCAGTGAATTCCAGGAGAACACTGAA.

This clone showed up many times. The read stops 3 residues short of the end of the CDR3; the missing end is completed from the germline J gene. The J gene is TRBJ2-1, the V gene TRBV6-2 or TRBV6-3; 15 positions match TRBD2. CDR3 size: 15 residues. Germline CDR1 is MNHEY and CDR2 is SVGEGT. V gave up 8 bases and J gave up 4 bases; unmatched junction bases: 3. The DNA read from the CDR3 is TGTGCCAGCGGACTAGCGGGAGGGGAGTACAATGAG. It encodes CASGLAGGEYNE. The full CDR3 protein is CASGLAGGEYNEQFF.

This clone was counted only a few times. A much larger clone lies a single base off, so this may be a read error. The CDR3 end falls 3 residues outside the read, so it is completed with the germline J gene. The rearrangement uses TRBV5-6 and TRBJ2-7, with TRBD1 matching over 7 bases. The CDR3 runs 14 residues. Trimming took 3 bases from V and 2 from J; bases not matched to a gene: 5. From germline, CDR1 is SGHDT and CDR2 YYEEEE. CDR3 amino acids: CASSSYQGAYEQYF. CDR3 bases read: TGTGCCAGCAGCTCTTACCAGGGGGCCTACGAG. The variable domain in full, with the rest retrieved from reference TRBV5-6 and TRBJ2-7, is DAGVTQSPTHLIKTRGQQVTLRCSPKSGHDTVSWYQQALGQGPQFIFQYYEEEERQRGNFPDRFSGHQFPNYSSELNVNALLLGDSALYLCASSSYQGAYEQYFGPGTRLTVT.

This clone was picked up many times. The sequenced fragment ends 3 residues before the CDR3 boundary, so the rest is inferred from the germline J gene. This sequence joins TRBV20-1 and TRBJ2-1; 10 nucleotides align to TRBD2. The length of the CDR3 is 15 residues. Trimming cost V 4 bases and J 9 bases; bases outside gene matches: 12. CDR1 and CDR2 from the germline V gene are DFQATT and SNEGSKA (reference sequence). CDR3 DNA, as far as it was read: TGCAGTGCTAATCCTAGCGGGAGTCATTTCAGTGAG. Protein product: CSANPSGSHFSE. The CDR3, in full, reads CSANPSGSHFSEQFF.

This clone was recorded many times. Read sequence stops 3 residues before the CDR3 end, and the germline J gene provides the missing end. This rearrangement joins TRBV19 to TRBJ1-2, with 11 bases identical to TRBD1. This CDR3 is built from 17 residues. CDR1 is LNHDA and CDR2 is SQIVND in the germline V gene (reference sequence). CDR3 protein: CASSIRTGGLGPGGYTF. CDR3 DNA, as far as it was read: TGTGCCAGTAGTATTCGGACAGGGGGCTTGGGACCTGGAGGC.

In its sample, this clone was seen many times. The CDR3 goes on 3 residues after the read ends, and that part is filled in from the germline J gene. The rearrangement links TRBV20-1 to TRBJ1-2; 10 bases align to TRBD1. J was trimmed by 3 bases and V by 6 bases; bases with no gene match: 10. In germline, CDR1 is DFQATT, CDR2 SNEGSKA (reference sequence). This CDR3 contains 15 residues. This chain's CDR3 is CSAPSGQGLDYGYTF. The CDR3 DNA, read in part, is TGCAGTGCCCCATCGGGACAGGGGTTGGACTATGGC.

This clone was detected ten times or more. The sequence runs out 3 residues before the end of the CDR3; the remainder is reconstructed from the germline J gene. The genes are TRBV2 and TRBJ1-3; D is uncertain. The V and J ends lost 5 bases and 2 bases respectively, with 10 bases between them. CDR3 size: 14 residues. Germline-derived CDR1 and CDR2 are SNHLY and FYNNEI. The CDR3 spells CASSRERPGNTIYF. CDR3 DNA (partial): TGTGCCAGCAGTAGAGAGCGACCTGGAAACACC.

This clone came up a few times. The CDR3 DNA, read in part, is TGTGCCAGCAGCCCAGGGACAAATAGCAATCAGCCC. It specifies CASSPGTNSNQP. The complete CDR3 sequence is CASSPGTNSNQPQHF. This rearrangement joins TRBV7-9 to TRBJ1-5; D may be TRBD1 (6 bases). The read is 3 residues too short to cover the CDR3 end, so that end is filled in from the germline J gene. The CDR3 has 15 amino acids. CDR1 is SEHNR and CDR2 is FQNEAQ in the germline V gene (reference sequence). Trimming took off 5 bases at V and 0 bases at J, with 11 bases between the two ends.

This clone was counted at least ten times. At one end the junction does not follow the germline gene, possibly because of a read error. Read data end 3 residues before the CDR3 end; the end is taken from the germline J gene. This chain uses TRBV13 with TRBJ2-7; D perhaps matches TRBD2 (6 bases). This CDR3 is 14 amino acids long. Per germline, CDR1 PRHDT and CDR2 FYEKMQ (reference sequence). The CDR3 is CASSVGAGGYEQYF. The CDR3 bases that were read are TGTGCCAGCAGCGTAGGGGCCGGGGGTTACGAG.

This clone showed up many times. The read halts 3 residues ahead of the CDR3 end, with the missing end drawn from the germline J gene. This chain links TRBV19 with TRBJ1-2, with 8 bases matching TRBD1. The CDR3 runs to 13 residues. V was pared by 5 bases and J by 7 bases, with 6 bases of the junction left unmatched. In germline, CDR1 is LNHDA, CDR2 SQIVND (reference sequence). Here the CDR3 reads CASSATGVGGYTF. The CDR3 DNA, read in part, is TGTGCCAGTAGTGCGACAGGGGTGGGTGGC.

Ten or more counts support this clone. The CDR3 spells CASSDLRTGNQPQHF. The DNA read from the CDR3 is TGTGCCAGCAGCGATCTACGGACAGGAAATCAGCCC. This rearrangement joins TRBV11-2 to TRBJ1-5; 7 nucleotides align to TRBD1. The sequenced fragment ends 3 residues before the CDR3 boundary, so the rest is inferred from the germline J gene. The CDR3 sequence is 15 residues long. Germline V CDR1 and CDR2: SGHAT, FQNNGV. Trimming cost V 5 bases and J 4 bases; bases outside gene matches: 8. Combining the CDR3 with reference TRBV11-2 and TRBJ1-5 gives the whole variable domain EAGVAQSPRYKIIEKRQSVAFWCNPISGHATLYWYQQILGQGPKLLIQFQNNGVVDDSQLPKDRFSAERLKGVDSTLKIQPAKLEDSAVYLCASSDLRTGNQPQHFGDGTRLSIL.

This clone showed up many times. Read coverage stops 3 residues before the CDR3 terminus; the germline J gene supplies the remainder. This sequence joins TRBV5-1 and TRBJ1-2; the D is unclear. The CDR3 runs 13 residues. Germline V lookup: CDR1 SGHRS, CDR2 YFSETQ. V was trimmed by 1 base and J by 5 bases, leaving 9 bases between them. The CDR3 bases that were read are TGCGCCAGCAGCTTGCGGGGAAGTTATGGC. Translation gives CASSLRGSYG. The whole CDR3 protein reads CASSLRGSYGYTF.

Ten or more counts support this clone. The sequenced fragment ends 3 residues before the CDR3 boundary, so the rest is inferred from the germline J gene. V is TRBV20-1 and J is TRBJ2-2; possibly TRBD1 for D (6 bases). Trimming cost V 2 bases and J 3 bases, with 22 bases left between them. Germline CDR1 is DFQATT and CDR2 is SNEGSKA (reference sequence). This CDR3 spans 18 amino acids. Incomplete CDR3 DNA: TGCAGTGCTAGATCCCCACTAACCAGACAGGACTACACCGGGGAG. Translated: CSARSPLTRQDYTGE. The whole CDR3 region reads CSARSPLTRQDYTGELFF.

This clone was counted many times. The read halts 3 residues ahead of the CDR3 end, with the missing end drawn from the germline J gene. The chain joins TRBV7-2 to TRBJ2-7; D is perhaps TRBD1 (5 bases). CDR3 length equals 14 residues. Germline V lookup: CDR1 SGHTA, CDR2 FQGNSA. Trimming removed 1 base at V and 6 bases at J, with 13 bases between. The CDR3 reads CASSLDAGAAEQYF. CDR3 DNA (partial): TGTGCCAGCAGCTTAGATGCTGGGGCCGCCGAG.

This clone showed up many times. The part of the CDR3 DNA that was read is TGTGCCAGCAGCTCAGGGGATAAGAAGACC. It yields the protein CASSSGDKKT. The whole CDR3 protein is CASSSGDKKTQYF. The chain couples TRBV5-6 to TRBJ2-5; maybe TRBD1 (6 bases). Sequencing ends 3 residues short of the CDR3 end; the germline J gene provides the rest. The CDR3 has 13 amino acids. CDR1 SGHDT and CDR2 YYEEEE come from the germline V gene. V gave up 3 bases and J gave up 6 bases, with 12 bases separating them.

This clone was counted at least ten times. The sequenced fragment ends 3 residues before the CDR3 boundary, so the rest is inferred from the germline J gene. This chain links TRBV12-5 with TRBJ2-1, with 10 bases identical to TRBD2. The CDR3 is 18 amino acids. V lost 2 bases and J lost 4; bases outside the gene matches: 11. Germline CDR1 reads LGHNT; CDR2 reads FRNRAP. The sequenced CDR3 bases are TGTGCTAGTGGTTTGCGACTAGCGGGCCTCAGGGCTTACAATGAG. Its protein product is CASGLRLAGLRAYNE. The CDR3 reads in full as CASGLRLAGLRAYNEQFF.

This clone was counted between two and nine times. The read halts 3 residues ahead of the CDR3 end, with the missing end drawn from the germline J gene. J is TRBJ2-3 and V is TRBV2; TRBD2 aligns across 9 bases. CDR1 and CDR2 from the germline V gene are SNHLY and FYNNEI. After removal of 8 bases from V and 6 bases from J, the junction contained 9 bases not matched to a gene. This CDR3 region has 14 residues. CDR3: CASRPAGGADTQYF. Incomplete CDR3 DNA: TGTGCCAGCCGACCAGCGGGAGGAGCGGATACG.

This clone appeared many times. The CDR3 goes on 3 residues after the read ends, and that part is filled in from the germline J gene. The J gene is TRBJ2-7, the V gene TRBV10-3; no definite D call. This CDR3 spans 15 amino acids. V was pared by 4 bases and J by 0 bases, with 13 bases between. Germline V gives CDR1 ENHRY, CDR2 SYGVKD. CDR3 sequence reads: CAISGRQTSSYEQYF. The sequenced CDR3 bases are TGTGCCATCAGTGGGCGGCAGACCAGCTCCTACGAG.

This clone was seen repeatedly, ten times or more. From the germline J gene comes the end of the CDR3, since the read stops 3 residues before it. The chain combines TRBV20-1 with TRBJ2-1; 10 bases line up with TRBD2. V gave up 6 bases and J gave up 8 bases; unmatched junction bases: 16. The CDR3 totals 16 residues. Germline V gene data show CDR1 as DFQATT and CDR2 as SNEGSKA (reference sequence). The covered CDR3 bases are TGCAGTGCCTATTCGAGTCTAGCGGGAGTCCCCCATGAG. Its protein product is CSAYSSLAGVPHE. The entire CDR3 protein is CSAYSSLAGVPHEQFF.

As to this clone: The sequenced fragment ends 3 residues before the CDR3 boundary, so the rest is inferred from the germline J gene. This chain joins TRBV18 and TRBJ2-6; D remains unclear. V was trimmed by 0 bases and J by 0 bases, leaving 9 bases between them. The CDR3 has 17 residues. The germline CDR1 and CDR2 sequences are KGHSH and LQKENI. The CDR3 sequence: CASSPPWATSGANVLTF. Partial CDR3 DNA: TGTGCCAGCTCACCACCCTGGGCCACCTCTGGGGCCAACGTC.

This clone was counted many times. Coverage ceases 3 residues before the CDR3 finishes, and the germline J gene fills in the end. The chain employs TRBV19 and TRBJ2-7; 8 bases match TRBD1. The junction had 6 bases not matched to a gene; V was cut back by 5 bases and J by 3 bases. The CDR3 is 14 amino acids. From germline, CDR1 is LNHDA and CDR2 SQIVND (reference sequence). Here the CDR3 reads CASSPRQGLYEQYF. The CDR3 bases that were read are TGTGCCAGTAGTCCCCGACAGGGGCTCTACGAG.

This clone was detected many times. CDR3 sequence: CASSLVGLGNDEQFF. The part of the CDR3 DNA that was read is TGTGCCAGCAGCTTAGTGGGTCTAGGTAACGATGAG. This chain links TRBV7-2 with TRBJ2-1; D is unresolved. With the read ending 3 residues before the CDR3 end, the germline J gene is used to fill in that end. The V end was cut by 1 base, the J end by 8 bases, with 15 bases between. The germline V gene encodes CDR1 SGHTA and CDR2 FQGNSA. This CDR3 spans 15 amino acids.

This clone has at least ten counts. The read ends 3 residues before the CDR3 terminus; that terminus is restored from the germline J gene. The chain uses TRBV30 and TRBJ1-2; 9 bases fit TRBD1. CDR3 size: 14 residues. The V gene's germline CDR1 is GTSNPN and CDR2 SVGIG (reference sequence). The CDR3 loop reads CAWTGGGTGIGYTF. The DNA read from the CDR3 is TGTGCCTGGACCGGGGGGGGGACAGGGATCGGC.

This clone was detected ten times or more. The CDR3 end falls 3 residues outside the read, so it is completed with the germline J gene. V is TRBV12-3 or TRBV12-4 and J is TRBJ2-6; 9 bases agree with TRBD1. With 5 bases clipped from V and 1 base from J, the junction kept 6 bases outside the gene matches. This CDR3 comprises 17 residues. The CDR3 sequence: CASSPGQGASGANVLTF. The sequenced part of the CDR3 DNA is TGTGCCAGCAGTCCGGGACAGGGCGCATCTGGGGCCAACGTC.